This T cell receptor beta chain was captured by sequencing in a study of T cell changes during pregnancy in multiple sclerosis. The J segment lost 6 bases and the V segment lost 5 bases, leaving 4 bases of the junction unmatched. The CDR3 extends over 13 amino acids. CDR1 and CDR2 (germline): SEHNR, FQNEAQ (reference sequence). TCRdb's copy holds only in-frame clones and misses some; the assay was immunoSEQ multiplex PCR. The sample holds tens of thousands of clones, about nine tenths seen once. This sequence was found in a female donor in good health, enrolled as a control in a pregnancy study. The gene calls are TRBV7-9 and TRBJ1-5, with 7 positions matching TRBD1. Sequencing used peripheral blood, obtained in the first trimester of pregnancy. CDR3 coding DNA: TGTGCCAGCAGCCCAGGGGGGAGTCAGCCCCAGCATTTT. Translation gives CASSPGGSQPQHF.